This T cell receptor beta chain was obtained from a study of a mutant IDH1 vaccine in newly diagnosed glioma. Study background: There were about 62% males and approximately 38% females among treated patients, whose mean age was about 40 years.

Produced via immunoSEQ multiplex PCR; TCRdb's table is partial and in-frame only. The sample has some 51,000 clones, roughly 80% seen once; the top ten hold less than 2%. This clone was counted once. Its antigen is not identified. This CDR3 is 15 amino acids long. Germline lookup yields CDR1 MNHEY and CDR2 SVGAGI. V was pared by 5 bases and J by 3 bases, with 15 bases between. Study findings and constraints: Altogether, almost 95% of patients exhibited vaccine-induced immune responses.

Specified time point: baseline, week 1 (first vaccination visit). Treatment here: pre-vaccination baseline after standard-of-care therapy. Donor diagnoses consisted of new WHO grade 3 or 4 IDH1-mutant, ATRX-lost astrocytomas. The V gene is TRBV6-5, the J gene TRBJ2-3; D is undetermined. This TCR was recovered from a woman in her 40s with glioma. The material sequenced was PBMCs, taken from a glioma patient treated with radiotherapy, temozolomide or both. The CDR3 DNA follows: TGTGCCAGCAGTCGAACTGGGTTTGGAACAGATACGCAGTATTTT. Amino acid sequence: CASSRTGFGTDTQYF.